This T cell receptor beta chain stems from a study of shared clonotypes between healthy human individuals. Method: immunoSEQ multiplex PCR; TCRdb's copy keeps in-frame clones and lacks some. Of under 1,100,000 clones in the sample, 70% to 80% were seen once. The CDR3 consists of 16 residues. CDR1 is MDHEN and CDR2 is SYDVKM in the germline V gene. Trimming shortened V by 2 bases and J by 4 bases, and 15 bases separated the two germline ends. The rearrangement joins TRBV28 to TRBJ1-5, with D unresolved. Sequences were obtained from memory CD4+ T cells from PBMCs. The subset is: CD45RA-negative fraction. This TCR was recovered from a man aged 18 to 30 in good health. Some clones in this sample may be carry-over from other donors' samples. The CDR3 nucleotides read TGTGCCAGCAGTTTAGGGAGGAGGTGGGCAAATCAGCCCCAGCATTTT. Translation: CASSLGRRWANQPQHF.